This T cell receptor (beta chain) was documented in a study of regulatory T cells in long-lasting Graves disease. Investigators prepared the TCR beta libraries by applying iRepertoire HTBI primers and Arm-PCR of CDR3 regions. Using its own MiXCR run on the multiplex PCR reads, TCRdb lists one record per CDR3 protein. The sample carries roughly 500,000 distinct CDR3 sequences, about 14% recorded once. The germline V and J ends were trimmed by 6 bases and 4 bases, with 15 bases remaining between them. Germline-derived CDR1 and CDR2 are SQVTM and ANQGSEA. The CDR3 length is 13 residues. As for time point: newly diagnosed GD, antithyroid drugs for less than 3 months. There was RNA extracted from PBMCs, and the TCR library was made from it. The same sample was also studied in work on T cells in Graves' hyperthyroidism and ophthalmopathy.

This chain links TRBV29-1 with TRBJ1-1; D gene uncertain. This specimen was peripheral blood mononuclear cells (PBMCs), taken at new diagnosis, from a patient treated with antithyroid drugs. The TCR comes from a man younger than 40 with Graves disease. The CDR3 loop reads CSVLGGQGTEAFF. DNA for the CDR3: TGCAGCGTCCTAGGAGGCCAAGGCACTGAAGCTTTCTTT. The full variable domain, its missing parts supplied by reference TRBV29-1 and TRBJ1-1, is SAVISQKPSRDICQRGTSLTIQCQVDSQVTMMFWYRQQPGQSLTLIATANQGSEATYESGFVIDKFPISRPNLTFSTLTVSNMSPEDSSIYLCSVLGGQGTEAFFGQGTRLTVV.